This section outlines one TCR beta chain sequence together with its context. Its matching antigen is unknown. The cohort's ophthalmopathy patients, a group with duration under 3 months, had a Clinical Activity Score of at least 3 and a NOSPECS grade of at least 4. Out of less than 12 ml of fresh peripheral blood came the PBMCs. V was clipped by 1 base and J by 4 bases, with 19 bases between them. This CDR3 spans 17 amino acids. The V gene's germline CDR1 is SGHTA and CDR2 FQGNSA. The data derive from a study of T cells in Graves' hyperthyroidism and ophthalmopathy. The wider study: Peripheral blood was acquired at first diagnosis, ahead of any therapy whatsoever. Overall study results and limits: Most thyroid clonotypes expanded above 0.001 were also detected in blood.

RNA transcripts were the template for amplifying TCR beta CDR3 regions. First-round RT-PCR of the TCR CDR3 relied on the HTBI primer set. One entry per CDR3 protein, called by TCRdb with MiXCR from the multiplex PCR reads. The sample yields approximately 600,000 distinct CDR3 sequences, around 21% seen once. The TCR was taken from a man aged 25 to 45 with Graves' ophthalmopathy. Sequencing input: blood. The J gene is TRBJ1-1, the V gene TRBV7-2, with D tentatively TRBD1 (6 bases). This CDR3 is CASSLVLGRGYSTEAFF. In DNA form, the CDR3 reads TGTGCCAGCAGCTTAGTGTTGGGCAGGGGATATAGCACTGAAGCTTTCTTT.